One T cell receptor (beta chain) is described in this entry. The target antigen is unknown. This record belongs to a study of OX40 agonist ivuxolimab in advanced cancers. Study summary: Patients received intravenous ivuxolimab every 2 weeks at 0.01 to 10 mg/kg. With a range of about 23 to 85, age averaged approximately 64 years, and around 83% were male.

Profiling relied on immunoSEQ multiplex PCR, and the TCRdb table lists in-frame clones only, not all of them. The sample holds about 11,000 clones; around nine tenths are singletons and the top ten take less than 30%. Study results and caveats: Some of the lowest clonal expansion was seen in partial responders at 0.1-3.0 mg/kg. CD8+ T cells averaged more expanded clones than CD4+.

This specimen consisted of CD4+ or CD8+ T cells sorted from blood, obtained in a trial of the OX40 agonist ivuxolimab. The source of this sequence is an adult with an advanced solid tumor such as melanoma, head and neck, liver or kidney cancer.

The CDR3 DNA reads as TGTGCCAGCACCAGAGCGGGGCAAGAGACCCAGTACTTC. Encoded protein: CASTRAGQETQYF. This chain links TRBV7-9 with TRBJ2-5; 7 bases line up with TRBD2. With 7 bases clipped from V and 2 bases from J, the junction kept 4 bases outside the gene matches. Per the germline V gene, CDR1 is SEHNR and CDR2 is FQNEAQ (reference sequence). The CDR3 sequence is 13 residues long.